This T cell receptor beta chain appears in the sequencing data of a study of CD8 T cells in ankylosing spondylitis. TCRdb processed the 5' RACE reads anew with MiXCR; each CDR3 protein has one entry. The table lists 300,000 to 350,000 distinct CDR3 sequences, more than 9% of them singletons, with roughly 9% in the top ten. Per germline, CDR1 SEHNR and CDR2 FQNEAQ (reference sequence). V was pared by 5 bases and J by 9 bases, with 13 bases between. There are 12 residues in the CDR3. This clonotype was obtained from a female donor with ankylosing spondylitis or in good health (not recorded which). Sequenced input: blood, either unsorted or a sorted T cell fraction (not recorded which). This chain uses TRBV7-9 with TRBJ1-1, with a tentative D call TRBD1 (6 bases). The CDR3 region is CASSLQGGQAFF. The DNA for the CDR3 is TGTGCCAGCAGCCTACAGGGTGGGCAAGCTTTCTTT.